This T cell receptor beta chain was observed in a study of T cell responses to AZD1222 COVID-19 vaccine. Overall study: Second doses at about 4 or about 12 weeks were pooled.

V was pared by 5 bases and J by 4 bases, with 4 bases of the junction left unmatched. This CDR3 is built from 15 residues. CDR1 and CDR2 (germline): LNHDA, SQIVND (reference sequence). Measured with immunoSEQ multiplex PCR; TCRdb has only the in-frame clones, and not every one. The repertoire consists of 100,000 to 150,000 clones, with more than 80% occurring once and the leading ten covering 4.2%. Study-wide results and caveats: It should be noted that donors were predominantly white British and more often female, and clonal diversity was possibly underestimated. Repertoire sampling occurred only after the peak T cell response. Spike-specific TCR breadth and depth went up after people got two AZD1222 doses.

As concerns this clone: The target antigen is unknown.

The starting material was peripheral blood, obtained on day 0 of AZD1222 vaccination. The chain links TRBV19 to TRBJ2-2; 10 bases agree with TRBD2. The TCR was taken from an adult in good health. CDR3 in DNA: TGTGCCAGTAGTCTAGCGGGAGTAGGCACCGGGGAGCTGTTTTTT. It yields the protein CASSLAGVGTGELFF. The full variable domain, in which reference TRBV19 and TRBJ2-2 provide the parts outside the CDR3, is DGGITQSPKYLFRKEGQNVTLSCEQNLNHDAMYWYRQDPGQGLRLIYYSQIVNDFQKGDIAEGYSVSREKKESFPLTVTSAQKNPTAFYLCASSLAGVGTGELFFGEGSRLTVL.